Listed below are T cell receptor beta chains from one sample, sequenced in a study of cytomegalovirus exposure and HLA in healthy donors. The repertoire was sequenced with immunoSEQ multiplex PCR; TCRdb's copy has only in-frame clones and lacks some. The table has some 200,000 clones, 75% to 85% seen once; the top ten hold 6.5%. Sequencing input: PBMCs. These receptors were collected from a woman aged 50 to 60 in good health and CMV-seropositive. Both conserved end residues are part of each CDR3. D genes are given only for firm matches. Size values are once, few and many counts, or a class for expanded clones, and some rows have none.

J,D,size,V,CDR3,DNA
TRBJ1-5,TRBD1,NA,TRBV5-1,CASSPGTVGQPQHF,TGCGCCAGCAGTCCCGGGACAGTGGGCCAGCCCCAGCATTTT
TRBJ1-2,NA,NA,TRBV19,CASRPVPGHTPYGYTF,TGTGCCAGTAGACCAGTACCGGGACATACCCCCTATGGCTACACCTTC
TRBJ2-5,NA,NA,TRBV5-6,CASSLVPRHRQETQYF,TGTGCCAGCAGCTTGGTACCGCGACACCGCCAAGAGACCCAGTACTTC
TRBJ1-5,NA,few,TRBV6-8,CASKSALNQPQHF,TGTGCCAGCAAATCGGCACTAAATCAGCCCCAGCATTTT
TRBJ1-1,NA,NA,TRBV19,CASILDSLNTEAFF,TGTGCCAGTATCCTCGACAGTTTGAACACTGAAGCTTTCTTT
TRBJ1-6,NA,NA,TRBV28,CASTELGGAHYSGLHF,TGTGCCAGCACCGAACTCGGGGGGGCCCACTATTCAGGCCTCCACTTT
TRBJ2-5,TRBD2,NA,TRBV19,CASSILAGGGETQYF,TGTGCCAGTAGTATACTAGCGGGAGGTGGGGAGACCCAGTACTTC
TRBJ2-7,TRBD1,NA,TRBV7-2,CASSSPPGTGAYEQYF,TGTGCCAGCAGTTCGCCCCCCGGGACAGGGGCCTACGAGCAGTACTTC
TRBJ1-3,NA,few,TRBV18,CASSILGGSGNTIYF,TGTGCCAGCTCCATCTTGGGAGGCTCTGGAAACACCATATATTTT
TRBJ2-3,TRBD2,NA,TRBV4-1,CASSQDLAGGRSDTQYF,TGCGCCAGCAGCCAAGACCTAGCGGGGGGACGATCAGATACGCAGTATTTT
TRBJ2-2,NA,NA,TRBV6-5,CASSNFLLGELFF,TGTGCCAGCAGTAACTTCCTCCTCGGGGAGCTGTTTTTT
TRBJ2-6,TRBD1,NA,TRBV6-5,CASSHTGAGANVLTF,TGTGCCAGCAGCCACACAGGGGCTGGGGCCAACGTCCTGACTTTC
TRBJ1-5,TRBD1,NA,TRBV19,CASSIVPTGESNQPQHF,TGTGCCAGTAGTATAGTCCCGACAGGGGAGAGCAATCAGCCCCAGCATTTT
TRBJ1-5,TRBD1,once,TRBV5-1,CASSLSAGGGNQPQHF,TGCGCCAGCAGCTTGTCGGCAGGGGGTGGCAATCAGCCCCAGCATTTT
TRBJ2-3,TRBD2,NA,TRBV5-5,CASRSGGTDTQYF,TGTGCCAGCAGAAGCGGGGGAACAGATACGCAGTATTTT
TRBJ1-2,NA,NA,TRBV10-3,CAISESARRGQSGYTF,TGTGCCATCAGTGAGTCGGCACGACGGGGTCAGAGTGGCTACACCTTC
TRBJ2-3,TRBD2,once,TRBV5-1,CASSLGTSGSSTDTQYF,TGCGCCAGCAGCCTCGGGACTAGCGGATCTAGCACAGATACGCAGTATTTT
TRBJ2-4,TRBD1,NA,TRBV6-1,CASRGDTGVNSQYF,TGTGCCAGCAGGGGAGATACAGGGGTGAACAGTCAGTACTTC
TRBJ2-2,TRBD1,NA,TRBV15,CATSTRQGMSAGELFF,TGTGCCACCAGCACTAGACAGGGGATGAGTGCCGGGGAGCTGTTTTTT
TRBJ1-1,TRBD1,few,TRBV19,CASSMDRGHTEAFF,TGTGCCAGTAGTATGGACAGGGGGCACACTGAAGCTTTCTTT
TRBJ2-7,NA,NA,TRBV6-5,CASSYAGLGPDYEQYF,TGTGCCAGCAGTTACGCAGGGTTAGGACCCGACTACGAGCAGTACTTC
TRBJ1-2,NA,NA,TRBV15,CATSRGKRENGYTF,TGTGCCACCAGCAGAGGCAAAAGGGAGAATGGCTACACCTTC
TRBJ2-5,TRBD1,NA,TRBV29-1,CSALTGTEETQYF,TGCAGCGCGTTGACGGGGACAGAAGAGACCCAGTACTTC
TRBJ2-3,NA,NA,TRBV7-9,CSSSLYPDTQYF,TGTTCCAGCAGCTTATATCCAGATACGCAGTATTTT
TRBJ2-7,TRBD1,few,TRBV28,CASTPRGQGITYEQYF,TGTGCCAGCACCCCGAGGGGACAGGGGATTACCTACGAGCAGTACTTC
TRBJ2-1,TRBD1,few,TRBV19,CASSTKGQVYLNSEQFF,TGTGCCAGTAGTACCAAAGGACAGGTTTACTTGAATAGTGAGCAGTTCTTC
TRBJ1-2,NA,once,TRBV2,CASSEVRGHYGYTF,TGTGCCAGCAGTGAGGTCAGGGGACACTATGGCTACACCTTC
TRBJ2-1,TRBD2,NA,TRBV2,CASPRTSGEKGLVYEQFF,TGTGCCAGCCCCCGGACTAGCGGGGAAAAGGGTTTAGTCTATGAGCAGTTCTTC
TRBJ2-2,TRBD2,NA,TRBV6-5,CASSLAGWTGELFF,TGTGCCAGCAGCCTAGCGGGATGGACCGGGGAGCTGTTTTTT
TRBJ1-2,TRBD1,NA,TRBV27,CASSLLPGQAYGYTF,TGTGCCAGCAGTTTATTACCGGGACAGGCCTATGGCTACACCTTC
TRBJ1-5,NA,once,TRBV18,CASSPSSRTDSNQPQHF,TGTGCCAGCTCACCATCCTCCCGGACTGATAGCAATCAGCCCCAGCATTTT